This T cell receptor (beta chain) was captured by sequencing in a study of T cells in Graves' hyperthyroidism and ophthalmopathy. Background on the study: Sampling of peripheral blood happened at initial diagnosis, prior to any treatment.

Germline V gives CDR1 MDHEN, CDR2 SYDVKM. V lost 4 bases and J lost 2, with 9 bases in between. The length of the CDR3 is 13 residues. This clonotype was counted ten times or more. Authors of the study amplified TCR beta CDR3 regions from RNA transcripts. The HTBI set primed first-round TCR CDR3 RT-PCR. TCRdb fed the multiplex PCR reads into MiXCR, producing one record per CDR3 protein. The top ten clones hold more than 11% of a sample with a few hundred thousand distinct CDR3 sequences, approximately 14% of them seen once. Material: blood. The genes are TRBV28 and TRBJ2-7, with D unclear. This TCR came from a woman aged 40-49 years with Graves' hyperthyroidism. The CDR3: CASSSRAPYEQYF. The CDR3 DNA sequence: TGTGCCAGCAGTTCCCGGGCCCCCTACGAGCAGTACTTC.